This T cell receptor beta chain was identified in a study of blood T cell repertoires in COVID-19. Turning to the study itself: The United States, Italy and Spain provided the acute and convalescent COVID-19 samples. Sources were T cells, B-cell-depleted T cells, or PBMCs; the material itself was cDNA or gDNA.

Trimming removed 7 bases from V and 4 bases from J; junction bases left unmatched: 17. The CDR3 sequence is 19 residues long. CDR1 is MDHEN, CDR2 SYDVKM, per germline. In the authors' methods: Reference gene primers were amplified, and this amplification served to estimate nucleated cell counts. The table came from immunoSEQ multiplex PCR; TCRdb's copy has only in-frame clones and leaves some out. V and J calls and clone size are those listed in that table; D and trimming were worked out from the DNA. The data hold around 240,000 clones, with 75% to 85% observed a single time. The chain carries TRBV28 and TRBJ1-4; 11 bases agree with TRBD1. Sequenced input: peripheral blood. The sequence was obtained from a woman aged 40 to 55 who had recovered from COVID-19. The CDR3: CASIKQIRDRGKYNEKLFF. CDR3 DNA: TGTGCCAGCATTAAACAAATCCGGGACAGGGGGAAATATAATGAAAAACTGTTTTTT.